Many counts were recorded for the clone carrying this T cell receptor beta chain. TCR beta CDR3 sequences were amplified from RNA transcripts. With the HTBI primer set, the TCR CDR3 went through a first round of RT-PCR. TCRdb recomputed calls from the multiplex PCR reads with MiXCR, one row per CDR3 protein. The sample contains roughly 290,000 distinct CDR3 sequences, approximately 15% of which appear only once. The germline V gene encodes CDR1 SGHRS and CDR2 YFSETQ. V lost 0 bases to trimming and J lost 0 bases, with 10 bases between them. The CDR3 length is 16 residues. The data were taken from a study of T cells in Graves' hyperthyroidism and ophthalmopathy. Study-level background: Peripheral blood sampling occurred at initial diagnosis, before any treatment.

The chain couples TRBV5-1 to TRBJ2-1; D is ambiguous. The sample was blood. The receptor was isolated from a woman aged 55-69 years with Graves' ophthalmopathy. The CDR3 is CASSLDYQSSYNEQFF. The CDR3 nucleotides are TGCGCCAGCAGCTTGGACTACCAGAGCTCCTACAATGAGCAGTTCTTC.